The clone carrying this T cell receptor beta chain was seen more than once but under ten times. Sample barcodes and UMIs were carried by the TCR alpha and TCR beta cDNA libraries that 5'RACE generated with constant-segment primers. TCRdb independently ran MiXCR on the 5' RACE reads; one entry per CDR3 protein. The sample lists about 400,000 distinct CDR3 sequences, about 16% occurring once. This sample was included in a study of T-cell memory formation after mild COVID-19. This CDR3 comprises 13 residues. CDR1 is DFQATT, CDR2 SNEGSKA, per germline (reference sequence). With 7 bases removed from V and 2 bases from J, the gap between germline ends came to 14 bases.

What was sequenced was PBMCs or a T cell subset sorted from them (not recorded which). This rearrangement joins TRBV20-1 to TRBJ2-5, with TRBD2 as a possible D gene (5 bases). This sequence originates from a man between 18 and 29 years old who had mild COVID-19 (a few samples of this study predate the infection). Cell type and time point are not known. The CDR3 region is CSVRASGQETQYF. In DNA, the CDR3 is TGCAGTGTCCGAGCGTCGGGGCAAGAGACCCAGTACTTC.